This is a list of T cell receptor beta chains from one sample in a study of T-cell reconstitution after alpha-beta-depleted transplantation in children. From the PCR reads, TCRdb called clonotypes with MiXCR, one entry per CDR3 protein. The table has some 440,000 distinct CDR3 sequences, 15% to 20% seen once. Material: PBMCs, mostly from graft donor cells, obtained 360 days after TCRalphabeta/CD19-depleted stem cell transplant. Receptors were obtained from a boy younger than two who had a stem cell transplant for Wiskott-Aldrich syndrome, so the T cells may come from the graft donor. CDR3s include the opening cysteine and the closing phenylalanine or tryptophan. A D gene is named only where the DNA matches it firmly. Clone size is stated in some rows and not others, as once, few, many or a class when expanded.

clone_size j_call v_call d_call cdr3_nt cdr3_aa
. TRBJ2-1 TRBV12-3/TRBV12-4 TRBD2 TGTGCCAGCAGTAGCGGGGACCGGGTGGATGAGCAGTTCTTC CASSSGDRVDEQFF
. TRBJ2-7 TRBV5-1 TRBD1 TGCGCCAGCAGCTCGCCGACAGGGATCGAGCAGTACTTC CASSSPTGIEQYF
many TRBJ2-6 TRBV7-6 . TGTGCCAGCAGCTTAGTTGGAGATTCTAGGGCCAACGTCCTGACTTTC CASSLVGDSRANVLTF
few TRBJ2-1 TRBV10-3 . TGTGCCATCAGTGATTGGGGGACGAGTGAGCAGTTCTTC CAISDWGTSEQFF
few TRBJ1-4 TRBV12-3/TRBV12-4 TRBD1 TGTGCCAGCAGTTACAGACAGGGTAGAAGTGAAAAACTGTTTTTT CASSYRQGRSEKLFF
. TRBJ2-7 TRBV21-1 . TGTGCCAGCAGCTTCCACCTCGACGGGACGAGCTCCTACGAGCAGTACTTC CASSFHLDGTSSYEQYF
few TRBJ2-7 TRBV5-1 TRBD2 TGCGCCAGCAGCTTGGGGACTAGCGGGCCCTCCTCCTACGAGCAGTACTTC CASSLGTSGPSSYEQYF
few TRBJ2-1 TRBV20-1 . TGCAGTGCTAGAGGTGGTAGCGGTTACAATGAGCAGTTCTTC CSARGGSGYNEQFF
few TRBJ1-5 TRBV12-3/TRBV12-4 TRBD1 TGTGCCAGCAGTTACTCCCTGACAGGGGCAAATCAGCCCCAGCATTTT CASSYSLTGANQPQHF
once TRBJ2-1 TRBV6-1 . TGTGCCAGCAGACCCCCTTTAGGGAAACGGTCCTACAATGAGCAGTTCTTC CASRPPLGKRSYNEQFF
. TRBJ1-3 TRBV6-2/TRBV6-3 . TGTGCCAGCAGCCCGGGACACGTCGGAAACACCATATATTTT CASSPGHVGNTIYF
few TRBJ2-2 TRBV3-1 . TGTGCCAGCAGGGGGGAAAATAACAGGACTACGAACACCGGGGAGCTGTTTTTT CASRGENNRTTNTGELFF
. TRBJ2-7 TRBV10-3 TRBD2 TGTGCCATCAAACGGACTAGCGGGATAGGAGAGCAGTACTTC CAIKRTSGIGEQYF
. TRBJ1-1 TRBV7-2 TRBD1 TGTGCCAGCAGCCCCAGACCCCCCGCAGGGACAGCAACATTGAACACTGAAGCTTTCTTT CASSPRPPAGTATLNTEAFF
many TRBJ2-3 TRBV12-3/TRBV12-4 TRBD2 TGTGCCACCAAACCTAGCGGGAGGGCCGGGGCGACAGATACGCAGTATTTT CATKPSGRAGATDTQYF
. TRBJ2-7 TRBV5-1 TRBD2 TGCGCCAGCAGCTTGGTCAGCGGGAGTTTGAACGAGCAGTACTTC CASSLVSGSLNEQYF
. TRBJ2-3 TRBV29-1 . TGCAGCGTATCCGCGAGTTGGGAGGTGGGCACAGATACGCAGTATTTT CSVSASWEVGTDTQYF
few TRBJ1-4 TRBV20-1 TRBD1 TGCAGTGCTAGAACCGGGACAGGGGGCAGTAATGAAAAACTGTTTTTT CSARTGTGGSNEKLFF
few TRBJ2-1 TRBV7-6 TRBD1 TGTGCCAGCAGCTTATGGGGGACAGGATACAATGAGCAGTTCTTC CASSLWGTGYNEQFF
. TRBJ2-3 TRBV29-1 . TGCAGCGCCTACAGGAGCACAGATACGCAGTATTTT CSAYRSTDTQYF
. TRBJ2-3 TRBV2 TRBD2 TGTGCCAGCAGTGAATGGGCCCTAGCGGGAACAGATACGCAGTATTTT CASSEWALAGTDTQYF
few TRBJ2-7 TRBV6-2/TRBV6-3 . TGTGCCAGCAGTTACGGTTCTAGGAATCGTTACGAGCAGTACTTC CASSYGSRNRYEQYF
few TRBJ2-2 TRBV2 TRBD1 TGTGCCAGCAGTTGGTCAGGGGGCATTGGGTCCGGGGAGCTGTTTTTT CASSWSGGIGSGELFF
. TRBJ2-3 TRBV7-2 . TGTGCCAGCAGACAGGGAGTCAGCCTGTCGGGCACAGATACGCAGTATTTT CASRQGVSLSGTDTQYF
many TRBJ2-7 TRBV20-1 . TGCAGTGCTAGAGGGGACTTCGGGGAGCAGTACTTC CSARGDFGEQYF
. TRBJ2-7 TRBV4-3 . TGCGCCAGCAGCCAAGATTGGGCAGGAACCTACGAGCAGTACTTC CASSQDWAGTYEQYF
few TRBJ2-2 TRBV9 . TGTGCCAGCAGCGTAGAAGAGGTGGGGAAAGAACACACCGGGGAGCTGTTTTTT CASSVEEVGKEHTGELFF